This TCR beta chain is from a study of blood T cell dynamics during melanoma immunotherapy. Study information: Standard first-line treatment here was pembrolizumab or nivolumab plus ipilimumab in metastatic melanoma.

On this clone: The target antigen is unknown.

Noted time point: pre-treatment baseline. Apart from two fast progressors, RECIST 1.1 response was judged 12 weeks post-infusion. Study observations and caveats: Whether repertoire-driving clones were melanoma-specific could not be determined.

Losses at the gene ends were 0 bases for V and 2 bases for J; bases not matched to a gene: 4. Germline assignment: CDR1 MGHRA and CDR2 YSYEKL. The CDR3 sequence is 15 residues long. Sequencing was performed with immunoSEQ multiplex PCR; in TCRdb, only in-frame clones are kept and a portion is missing. The sample consists of over 10,000 clones, 92% of them appearing once. This specimen was effector memory CD8+ T cells from blood, taken from a patient treated with checkpoint blockade. The TCR comes from a human donor with melanoma. The rearrangement uses TRBV4-1 and TRBJ2-7, with 7 bases lining up with TRBD1. CDR3 residues: CASSQEGTAAYEQYF. The CDR3 DNA follows: TGCGCCAGCAGCCAAGAAGGGACAGCTGCCTACGAGCAGTACTTC.